This T cell receptor beta chain stems from a study of T cells after yellow fever vaccination. The sample holds a few counts of this clonotype. TCRdb re-called the 5' RACE reads with MiXCR, one entry per CDR3 protein. The sample yields about 630,000 distinct CDR3 sequences, about 12% seen once. The junction had 3 bases not matched to a gene; V was cut back by 1 base and J by 5 bases. CDR3 length: 14 amino acids. CDR1 is DFQATT and CDR2 is SNEGSKA in the germline V gene (reference sequence). This sequence originates from a man aged 25-45 years who received the YFV17D yellow fever vaccine. Specimen: PBMCs, collected on the day of the yellow fever booster vaccination. The rearrangement joins TRBV20-1 to TRBJ2-7; 12 nucleotides line up with TRBD2. The CDR3 loop is CSARASGRAHEQYF. The CDR3 DNA sequence: TGCAGTGCTAGAGCTAGCGGGAGGGCCCACGAGCAGTACTTC.